The T cell receptor beta chain under discussion was sequenced for a study of blood T cells in healthy people across ages. The study drew donors from healthy Caucasian individuals in Russia aged about 6 to 95. The second PCR ran roughly 6 to 11 cycles with a sample-barcoded 5' primer and J-beta primers. TCRdb re-analysed the 5' RACE reads in MiXCR, keeping a single row per CDR3 protein. Among roughly 2 million distinct CDR3 sequences listed, 49% were seen once. Per germline, CDR1 MNHNY and CDR2 SVGAGI (reference sequence). The CDR3 is made up of 15 amino acids. V gave up 0 bases and J gave up 6 bases, with 14 bases separating them.

This clonotype was sampled from a woman aged 40 to 50 in good health. The sequenced sample was blood. The J gene is TRBJ1-2, the V gene TRBV6-6; unclear D gene. The CDR3, as DNA: TGTGCCAGCAGTTACTCCTATCGGGGTTTGGATGGCTACACCTTC. It encodes CASSYSYRGLDGYTF.